A single sample is the source of the 7 T cell receptor beta chains below, sequenced in a study of blood T cell repertoires in COVID-19. Profiling relied on immunoSEQ multiplex PCR, and the TCRdb table lists in-frame clones only, not all of them. The sample shows 380,000 or so clones, roughly 90% of them seen only once. Material for sequencing was PBMCs or T cells enriched from blood (not recorded which). The origin of the receptors is a woman in her twenties or thirties with acute COVID-19.

V gene TRBV24-1 combines with J gene TRBJ2-3; 7 bases are shared with TRBD1. Germline V gives CDR1 KGHDR, CDR2 SFDVKD. This CDR3 comprises 13 residues. J gave up 5 bases and V 8 bases, and 6 bases lay outside the gene matches. CDR3 bases: TGTGCCACCAAGGACAACAGGGGAGATACGCAGTATTTT. It codes for CATKDNRGDTQYF.

The CDR3 loop reads CASSPRREPGNTIYF. The DNA of the CDR3 is TGTGCCAGCAGTCCACGCCGGGAACCTGGAAACACCATATATTTT. The gene calls are TRBV28 and TRBJ1-3; D not resolved. Trimming left V 5 bases short and J 2 bases short, with 13 bases between. The germline V gene encodes CDR1 MDHEN and CDR2 SYDVKM. This CDR3 contains 15 residues.

V is TRBV5-5 and J is TRBJ2-7; 7 bases agree with TRBD1. J gave up 3 bases and V 4 bases, and 13 bases lay outside the gene matches. The CDR3 sequence is 16 residues long. Germline V gene sequence: CDR1 SGHKS, CDR2 YYEKEE (reference sequence). The CDR3 protein is CASSPTVGDRNYEQYF. CDR3 coding DNA: TGTGCCAGCAGCCCAACGGTGGGGGACAGAAACTACGAGCAGTACTTC.

This clone was counted a single time. V usage is TRBV4-1 and J usage is TRBJ1-1; no clear D. Trimming took 1 base from V and 1 from J, leaving 19 bases between them. Germline V gives CDR1 MGHRA, CDR2 YSYEKL. The CDR3 is made up of 18 amino acids. DNA for the CDR3: TGCGCCAGCAGCCAAGCCTCCCCCATATATGGGCCGAACACTGAAGCTTTCTTT. It encodes CASSQASPIYGPNTEAFF.

V is TRBV19 and J is TRBJ1-4, with D possibly being TRBD1 (5 bases). Germline values: CDR1 LNHDA, CDR2 SQIVND (reference sequence). The CDR3 length is 16 residues. Trimming stripped 5 bases from V and 6 bases from J, with 19 bases between. Here the CDR3 DNA reads TGTGCCAGTAGTCGAGACGGAGGGGCGGGAGATGAAAAACTGTTTTTT. Amino acids: CASSRDGGAGDEKLFF.

The chain has TRBV6-2 or TRBV6-3 and TRBJ1-2, with D maybe TRBD1 (5 bases). CDR1 MNHEY and CDR2 SVGEGT come from the germline V gene. V was cut by 6 bases and J by 3 bases, with 17 bases left in between. The CDR3 is made up of 15 amino acids. As DNA, the CDR3 is TGTGCCAGCAGCCGCCCGGGATCGGGGGACTATGGCTACACCTTC. This sequence encodes CASSRPGSGDYGYTF.

This chain links TRBV2 with TRBJ1-2; perhaps TRBD1 as D (6 bases). Germline CDR1 SNHLY, CDR2 FYNNEI. V dropped 0 bases and J dropped 8 bases, with 22 bases sitting between them. The CDR3 contains 17 residues. CDR3 DNA sequence: TGTGCCAGCAGTGAAGCGGCCCTGGGGGGGCGGGTTGGAGGCTACACCTTC. Its protein product is CASSEAALGGRVGGYTF. Full variable domain (missing parts from reference TRBV2 and TRBJ1-2): EPEVTQTPSHQVTQMGQEVILRCVPISNHLYFYWYRQILGQKVEFLVSFYNNEISEKSEIFDDQFSVERPDGSNFTLKIRSTKLEDSAMYFCASSEAALGGRVGGYTFGSGTRLTVV.